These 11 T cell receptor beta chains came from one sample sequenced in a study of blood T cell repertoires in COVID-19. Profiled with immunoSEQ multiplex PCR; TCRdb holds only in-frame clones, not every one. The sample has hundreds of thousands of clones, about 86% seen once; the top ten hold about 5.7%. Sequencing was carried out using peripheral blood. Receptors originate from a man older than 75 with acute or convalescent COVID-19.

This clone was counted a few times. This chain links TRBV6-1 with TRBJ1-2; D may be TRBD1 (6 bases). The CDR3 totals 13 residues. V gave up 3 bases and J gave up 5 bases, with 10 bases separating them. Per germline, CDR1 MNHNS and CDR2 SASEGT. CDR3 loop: CASSEDRFYGYTF. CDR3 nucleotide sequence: TGTGCCAGCAGTGAGGACAGATTTTATGGCTACACCTTC.

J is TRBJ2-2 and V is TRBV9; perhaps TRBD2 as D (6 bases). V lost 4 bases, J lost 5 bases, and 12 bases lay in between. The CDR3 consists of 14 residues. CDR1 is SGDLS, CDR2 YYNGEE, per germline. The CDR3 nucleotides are TGTGCCAGCAGCACCCGGGACTTAACCGGGGAGCTGTTTTTT. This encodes CASSTRDLTGELFF.

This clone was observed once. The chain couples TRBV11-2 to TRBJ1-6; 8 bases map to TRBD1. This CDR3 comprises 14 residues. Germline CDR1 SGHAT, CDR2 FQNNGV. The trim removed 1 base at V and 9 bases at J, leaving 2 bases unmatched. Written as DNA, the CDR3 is TGTGCCAGCAGCTTAGGACAGGGGCTTTCACCCCTCCACTTT. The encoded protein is CASSLGQGLSPLHF.

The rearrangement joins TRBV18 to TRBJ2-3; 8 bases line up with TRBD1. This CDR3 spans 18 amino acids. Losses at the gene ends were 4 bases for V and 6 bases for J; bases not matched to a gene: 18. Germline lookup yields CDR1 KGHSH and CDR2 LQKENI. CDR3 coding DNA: TGTGCCAGCTCACTCAAAAGCAGGGGGCGCGGGCACCTCGATACGCAGTATTTT. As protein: CASSLKSRGRGHLDTQYF.

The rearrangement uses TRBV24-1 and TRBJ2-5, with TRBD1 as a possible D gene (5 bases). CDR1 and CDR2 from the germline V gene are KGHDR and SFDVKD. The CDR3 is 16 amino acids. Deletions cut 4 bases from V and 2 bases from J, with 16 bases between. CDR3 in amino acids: CATSDLPGRGQETQYF. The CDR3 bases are TGTGCCACCAGTGACTTGCCCGGAAGGGGTCAAGAGACCCAGTACTTC.

CDR3 protein: CASSEFGGRDEQFF. CDR3 DNA: TGTGCCAGCAGTGAATTTGGAGGTAGGGATGAGCAGTTCTTC. The chain has TRBV6-1 and TRBJ2-1; possibly TRBD2 for D (5 bases). With 2 bases removed from V and 8 bases from J, the gap between germline ends came to 13 bases. This CDR3 is 14 amino acids long. The germline V gene has CDR1 MNHNS and CDR2 SASEGT.

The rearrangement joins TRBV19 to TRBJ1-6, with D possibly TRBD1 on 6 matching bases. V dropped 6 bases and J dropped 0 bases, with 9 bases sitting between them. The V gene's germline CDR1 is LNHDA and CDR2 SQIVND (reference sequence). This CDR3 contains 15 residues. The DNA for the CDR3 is TGTGCCAGTAGCGAAGGGGGCTCCTATAATTCACCCCTCCACTTT. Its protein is CASSEGGSYNSPLHF.

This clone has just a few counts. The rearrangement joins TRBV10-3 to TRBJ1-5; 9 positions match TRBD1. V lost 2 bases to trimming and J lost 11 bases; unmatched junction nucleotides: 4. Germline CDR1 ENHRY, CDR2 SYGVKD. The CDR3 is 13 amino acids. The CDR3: CAISERTGGTQHF. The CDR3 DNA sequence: TGTGCCATCAGTGAGCGAACAGGGGGCACCCAGCATTTT.

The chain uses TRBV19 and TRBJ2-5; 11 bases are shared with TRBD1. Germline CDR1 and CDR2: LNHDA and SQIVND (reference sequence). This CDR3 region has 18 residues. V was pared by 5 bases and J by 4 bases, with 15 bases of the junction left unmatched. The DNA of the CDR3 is TGTGCCAGTAGTCCGGGACAGGGGGTATGGGGAGGTAGAGAGACCCAGTACTTC. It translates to CASSPGQGVWGGRETQYF.

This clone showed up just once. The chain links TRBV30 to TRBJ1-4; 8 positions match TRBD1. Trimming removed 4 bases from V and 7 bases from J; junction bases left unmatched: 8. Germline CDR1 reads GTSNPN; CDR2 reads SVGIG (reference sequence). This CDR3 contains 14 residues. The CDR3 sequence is CAWKDRGGSEKLFF. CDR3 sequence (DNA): TGTGCCTGGAAAGACAGGGGAGGGAGTGAAAAACTGTTTTTT.

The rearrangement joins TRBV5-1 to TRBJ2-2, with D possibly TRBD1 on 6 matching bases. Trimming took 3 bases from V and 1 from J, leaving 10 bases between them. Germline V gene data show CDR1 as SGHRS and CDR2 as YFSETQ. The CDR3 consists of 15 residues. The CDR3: CASSSPGQNTGELFF. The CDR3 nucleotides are TGCGCCAGCAGCTCGCCGGGACAGAACACCGGGGAGCTGTTTTTT.